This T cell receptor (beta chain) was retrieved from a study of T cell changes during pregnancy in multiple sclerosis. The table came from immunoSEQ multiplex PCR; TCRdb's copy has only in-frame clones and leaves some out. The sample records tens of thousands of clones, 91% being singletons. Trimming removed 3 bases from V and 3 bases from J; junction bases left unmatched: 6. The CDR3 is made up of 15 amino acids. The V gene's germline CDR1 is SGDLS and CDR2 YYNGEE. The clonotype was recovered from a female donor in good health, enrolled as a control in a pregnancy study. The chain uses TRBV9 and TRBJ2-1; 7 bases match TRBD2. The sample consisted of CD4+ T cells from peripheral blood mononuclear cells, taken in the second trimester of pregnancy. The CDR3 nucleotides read TGTGCCAGCAGCGATGGGACTACGCACTACAATGAGCAGTTCTTC. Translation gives CASSDGTTHYNEQFF.